This TCR beta chain was identified in a study of shared clonotypes between healthy human individuals. Assay used: immunoSEQ multiplex PCR; TCRdb lists only in-frame clones, some missing. This table has a few hundred thousand clones, about 97% appearing once. CDR1 and CDR2 from the germline V gene are WNHNN and SYGVQD (reference sequence). Losses at the gene ends were 3 bases for V and 2 bases for J; bases not matched to a gene: 5. The CDR3 runs 15 residues. The sequenced material came from memory CD8+ T cells sorted from blood. This sample's subset: CD45RO+ cells pooled with CCR7-negative TemRA cells. The V and J genes are TRBV10-1 and TRBJ2-5; 8 bases match TRBD1. The TCR comes from a man aged 30 to 39 in good health. The CDR3 loop reads CASSDSGGQQETQYF. The CDR3 DNA reads TGCGCCAGCAGTGATTCAGGGGGCCAACAAGAGACCCAGTACTTC.